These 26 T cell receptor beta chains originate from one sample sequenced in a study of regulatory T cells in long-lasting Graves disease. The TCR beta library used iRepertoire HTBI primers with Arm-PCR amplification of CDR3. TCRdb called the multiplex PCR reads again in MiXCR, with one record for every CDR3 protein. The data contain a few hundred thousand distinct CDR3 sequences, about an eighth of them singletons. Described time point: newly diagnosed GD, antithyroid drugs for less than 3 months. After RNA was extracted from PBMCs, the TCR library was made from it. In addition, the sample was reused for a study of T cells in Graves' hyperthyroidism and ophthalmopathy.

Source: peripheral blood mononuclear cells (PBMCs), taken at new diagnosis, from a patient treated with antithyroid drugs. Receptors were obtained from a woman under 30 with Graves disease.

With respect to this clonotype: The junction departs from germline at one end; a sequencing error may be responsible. In DNA form, the CDR3 reads TGTGCCAGCAGCCTCCAATTCCCAACTAATGAAAAACCGTTTTTT. It codes for CASSLQFPTNEKPFF. J is TRBJ1-4 and V is TRBV7-8, with D uncertain. Per germline, CDR1 SGHVS and CDR2 FQNEAQ. The CDR3 is 15 amino acids. Based on the CDR3 plus reference TRBV7-8 and TRBJ1-4, the full variable domain is GAGVSQSPRYKVAKRGQDVALRCDPISGHVSLFWYQQALGQGPEFLTYFQNEAQLDKSGLPSDRFFAERPEGSVSTLKIQRTQQEDSAVYLCASSLQFPTNEKPFFGSGTQLSVL.

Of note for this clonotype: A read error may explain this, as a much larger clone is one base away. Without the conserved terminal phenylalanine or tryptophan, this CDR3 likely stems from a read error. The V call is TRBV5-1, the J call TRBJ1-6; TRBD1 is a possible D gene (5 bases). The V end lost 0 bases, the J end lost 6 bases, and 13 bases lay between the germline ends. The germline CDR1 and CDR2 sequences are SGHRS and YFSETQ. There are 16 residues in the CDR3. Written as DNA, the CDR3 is TGCGCCAGCAGCTTGGAATCCAGGGCTGTTAATTCACCCCTCCACTCT. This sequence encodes CASSLESRAVNSPLHS.

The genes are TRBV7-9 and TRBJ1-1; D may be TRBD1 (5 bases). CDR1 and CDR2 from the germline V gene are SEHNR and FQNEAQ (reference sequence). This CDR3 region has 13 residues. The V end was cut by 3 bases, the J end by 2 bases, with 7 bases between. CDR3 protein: CASSFGTNTEAFF. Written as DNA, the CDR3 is TGTGCCAGCAGCTTCGGGACTAACACTGAAGCTTTCTTT.

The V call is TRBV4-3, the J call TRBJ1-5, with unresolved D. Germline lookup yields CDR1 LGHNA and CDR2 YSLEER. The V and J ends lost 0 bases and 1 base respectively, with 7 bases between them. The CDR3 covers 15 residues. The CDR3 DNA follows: TGCGCCAGCAGCCAAGATAAGGGAAGCAATCAGCCCCAGCATTTT. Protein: CASSQDKGSNQPQHF.

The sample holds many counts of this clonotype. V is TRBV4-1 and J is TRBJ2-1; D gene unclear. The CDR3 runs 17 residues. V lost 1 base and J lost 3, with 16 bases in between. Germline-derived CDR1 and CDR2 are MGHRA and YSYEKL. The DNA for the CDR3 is TGCGCCAGCAGCCAAGGGGTCTTCCGGCGCAACTACAATGAGCAGTTCTTC. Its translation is CASSQGVFRRNYNEQFF.

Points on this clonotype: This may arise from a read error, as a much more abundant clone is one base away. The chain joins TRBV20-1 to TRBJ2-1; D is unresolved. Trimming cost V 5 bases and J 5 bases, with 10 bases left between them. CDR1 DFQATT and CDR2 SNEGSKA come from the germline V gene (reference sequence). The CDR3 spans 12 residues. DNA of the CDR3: TGCAGTGCTGGGCCCCCCGACAATGAGCAGTTCTTC. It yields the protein CSAGPPDNEQFF.

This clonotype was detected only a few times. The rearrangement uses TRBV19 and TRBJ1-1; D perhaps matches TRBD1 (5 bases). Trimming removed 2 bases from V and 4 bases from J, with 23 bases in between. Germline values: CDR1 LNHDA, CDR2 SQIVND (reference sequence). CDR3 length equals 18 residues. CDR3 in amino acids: CASSIFGFRAGIATEAFF. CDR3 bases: TGTGCCAGTAGTATATTCGGTTTCCGGGCAGGGATCGCCACTGAAGCTTTCTTT. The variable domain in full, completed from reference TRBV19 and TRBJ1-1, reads DGGITQSPKYLFRKEGQNVTLSCEQNLNHDAMYWYRQDPGQGLRLIYYSQIVNDFQKGDIAEGYSVSREKKESFPLTVTSAQKNPTAFYLCASSIFGFRAGIATEAFFGQGTRLTVV.

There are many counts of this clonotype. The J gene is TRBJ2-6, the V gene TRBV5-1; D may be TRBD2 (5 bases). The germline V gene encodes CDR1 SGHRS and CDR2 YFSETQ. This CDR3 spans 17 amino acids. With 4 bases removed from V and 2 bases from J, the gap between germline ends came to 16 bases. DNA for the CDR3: TGCGCCAGCAGCGGACTGAGCTTGGGCCCTGGGGCCAACGTCCTGACTTTC. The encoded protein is CASSGLSLGPGANVLTF.

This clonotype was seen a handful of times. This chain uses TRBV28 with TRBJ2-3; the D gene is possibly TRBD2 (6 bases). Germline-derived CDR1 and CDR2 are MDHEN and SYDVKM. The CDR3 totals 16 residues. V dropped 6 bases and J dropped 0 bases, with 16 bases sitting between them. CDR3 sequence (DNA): TGTGCCAGCAGACCTGCTAGCGTCCTGAGCACAGATACGCAGTATTTT. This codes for CASRPASVLSTDTQYF.

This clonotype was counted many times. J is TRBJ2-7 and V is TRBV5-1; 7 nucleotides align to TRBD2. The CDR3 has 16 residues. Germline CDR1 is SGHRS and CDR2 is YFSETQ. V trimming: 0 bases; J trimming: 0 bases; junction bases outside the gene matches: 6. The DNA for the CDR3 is TGCGCCAGCAGCTTGGCCGGGCTAGCGGACTCCTACGAGCAGTACTTC. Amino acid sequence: CASSLAGLADSYEQYF.

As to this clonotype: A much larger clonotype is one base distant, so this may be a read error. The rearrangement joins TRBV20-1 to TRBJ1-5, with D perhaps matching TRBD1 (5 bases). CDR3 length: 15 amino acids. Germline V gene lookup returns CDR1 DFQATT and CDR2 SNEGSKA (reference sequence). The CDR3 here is CSARDLTGGDQPLHF. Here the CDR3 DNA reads TGCAGTGCTAGGGACCTTACCGGGGGAGATCAGCCCCTGCATTTT.

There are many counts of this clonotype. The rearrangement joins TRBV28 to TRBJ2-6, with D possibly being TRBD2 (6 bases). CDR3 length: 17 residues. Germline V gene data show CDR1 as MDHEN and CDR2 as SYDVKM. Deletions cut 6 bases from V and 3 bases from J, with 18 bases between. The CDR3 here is CASRLTHPGLGANVLTF. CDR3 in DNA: TGTGCCAGCAGGCTCACCCATCCGGGACTTGGGGCCAACGTCCTGACTTTC.

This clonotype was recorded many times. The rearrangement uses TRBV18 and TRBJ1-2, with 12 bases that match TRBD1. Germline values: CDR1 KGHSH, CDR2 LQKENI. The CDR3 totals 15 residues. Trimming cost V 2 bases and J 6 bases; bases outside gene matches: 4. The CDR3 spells CASSPAGQGADGYTF. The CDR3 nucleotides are TGTGCCAGCTCACCAGCGGGACAGGGGGCGGATGGCTACACCTTC.

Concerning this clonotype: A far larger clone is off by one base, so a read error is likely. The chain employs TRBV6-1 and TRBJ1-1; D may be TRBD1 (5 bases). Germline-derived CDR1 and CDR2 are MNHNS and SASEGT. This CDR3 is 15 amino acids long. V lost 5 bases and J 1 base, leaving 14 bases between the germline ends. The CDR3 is CASSHYPGRNTEAFF. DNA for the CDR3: TGTGCCAGCAGTCATTATCCAGGGCGGAACACTGAAGCTTTCTTT.

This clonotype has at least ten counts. The DNA for the CDR3 is TGTGCCAGCAACGGGAGGGGGAGGGCAGGTGGAAACACCATATATTTT. This codes for CASNGRGRAGGNTIYF. The chain joins TRBV12-3 or TRBV12-4 to TRBJ1-3; D is possibly TRBD1 (6 bases). The CDR3 length is 16 residues. Trimming pared 7 bases from V and 3 bases from J, leaving 19 bases between.

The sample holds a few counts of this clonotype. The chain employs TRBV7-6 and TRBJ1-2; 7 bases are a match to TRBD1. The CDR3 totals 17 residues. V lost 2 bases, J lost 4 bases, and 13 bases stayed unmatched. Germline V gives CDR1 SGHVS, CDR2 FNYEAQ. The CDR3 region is CASSLTHHGTDTYGYTF. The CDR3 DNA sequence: TGTGCCAGCAGCTTAACACATCACGGGACAGACACCTATGGCTACACCTTC.

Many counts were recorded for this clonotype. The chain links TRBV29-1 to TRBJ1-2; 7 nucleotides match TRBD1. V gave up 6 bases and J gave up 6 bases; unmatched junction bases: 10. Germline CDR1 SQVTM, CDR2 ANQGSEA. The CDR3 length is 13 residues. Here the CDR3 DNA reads TGCAGCGTCTCTCCGGACAGGCGGCATGGCTACACCTTC. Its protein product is CSVSPDRRHGYTF. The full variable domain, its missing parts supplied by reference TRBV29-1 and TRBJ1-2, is SAVISQKPSRDICQRGTSLTIQCQVDSQVTMMFWYRQQPGQSLTLIATANQGSEATYESGFVIDKFPISRPNLTFSTLTVSNMSPEDSSIYLCSVSPDRRHGYTFGSGTRLTVV.

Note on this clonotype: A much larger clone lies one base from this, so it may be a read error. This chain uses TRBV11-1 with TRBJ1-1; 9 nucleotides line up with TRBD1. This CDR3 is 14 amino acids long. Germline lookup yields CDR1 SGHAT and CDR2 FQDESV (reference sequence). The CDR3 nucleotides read TGCGCCGGCAGCTTGGTGGGACAGGGAAGAGAAGCTTTCTTT. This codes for CAGSLVGQGREAFF.

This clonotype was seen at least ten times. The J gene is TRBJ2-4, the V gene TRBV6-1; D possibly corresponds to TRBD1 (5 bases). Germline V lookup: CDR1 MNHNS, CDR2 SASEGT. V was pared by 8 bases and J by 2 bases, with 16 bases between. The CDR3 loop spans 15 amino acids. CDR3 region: CASRPIGASKNIQYF. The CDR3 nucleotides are TGTGCCAGCCGACCTATTGGGGCATCCAAAAACATTCAGTACTTC.

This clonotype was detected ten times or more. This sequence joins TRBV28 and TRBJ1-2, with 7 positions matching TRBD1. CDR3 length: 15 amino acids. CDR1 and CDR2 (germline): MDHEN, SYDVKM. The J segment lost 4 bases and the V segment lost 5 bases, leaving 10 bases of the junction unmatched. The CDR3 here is CASSPHRDSIYGYTF. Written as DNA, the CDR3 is TGTGCCAGCAGTCCACACAGGGACAGTATCTATGGCTACACCTTC.

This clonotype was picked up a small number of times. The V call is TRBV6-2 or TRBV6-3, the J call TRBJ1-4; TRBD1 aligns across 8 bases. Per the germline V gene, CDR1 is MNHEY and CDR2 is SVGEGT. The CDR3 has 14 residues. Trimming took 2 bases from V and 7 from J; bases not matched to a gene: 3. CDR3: CASSYVTGGEKLFF. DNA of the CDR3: TGTGCCAGCAGTTACGTAACAGGGGGTGAAAAACTGTTTTTT.

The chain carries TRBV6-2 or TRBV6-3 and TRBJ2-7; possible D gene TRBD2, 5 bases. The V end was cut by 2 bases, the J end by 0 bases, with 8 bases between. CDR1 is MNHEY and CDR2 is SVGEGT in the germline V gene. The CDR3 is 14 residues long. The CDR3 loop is CASSYGSNSYEQYF. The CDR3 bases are TGTGCCAGCAGTTACGGGAGTAACTCCTACGAGCAGTACTTC.

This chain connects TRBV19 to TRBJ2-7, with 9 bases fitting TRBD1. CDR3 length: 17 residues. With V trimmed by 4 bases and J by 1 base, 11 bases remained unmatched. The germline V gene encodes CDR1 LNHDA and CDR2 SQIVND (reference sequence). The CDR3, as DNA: TGTGCCAGTAGTAACGGCGACAGGGGGTATATGTCCTACGAGCAGTACTTC. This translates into CASSNGDRGYMSYEQYF.

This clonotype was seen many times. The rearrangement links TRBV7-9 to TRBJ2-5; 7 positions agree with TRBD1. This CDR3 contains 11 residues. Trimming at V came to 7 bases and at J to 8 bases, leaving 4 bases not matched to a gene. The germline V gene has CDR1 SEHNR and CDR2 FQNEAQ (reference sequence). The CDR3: CASKGAGTQYF. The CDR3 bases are TGTGCCAGCAAGGGGGCGGGTACCCAGTACTTC. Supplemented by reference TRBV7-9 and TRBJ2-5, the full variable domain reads DTGVSQNPRHKITKRGQNVTFRCDPISEHNRLYWYRQTLGQGPEFLTYFQNEAQLEKSRLLSDRFSAERPKGSFSTLEIQRTEQGDSAMYLCASKGAGTQYFGPGTRLLVL.

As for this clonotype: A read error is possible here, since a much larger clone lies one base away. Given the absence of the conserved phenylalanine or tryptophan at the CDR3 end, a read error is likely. In nucleotides, the CDR3 is TGCAGCGTTGGACGGCGGGAGGGTTATCGAGAGACCCAGTACCTC. It translates to CSVGRREGYRETQYL. The chain links TRBV29-1 to TRBJ2-1; 9 bases agree with TRBD2. The J call may be faulty, since TRBJ2-5 better matches the DNA end. Germline V gene data show CDR1 as SQVTM and CDR2 as ANQGSEA. The CDR3 consists of 15 residues.

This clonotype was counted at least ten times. The CDR3 nucleotides are TGTGCCAGCAGTTTACTGGCCCGCGCGAGGGGCGGTCAGCCCCAGCATTTT. Amino acid sequence: CASSLLARARGGQPQHF. The V gene is TRBV28, the J gene TRBJ1-5, with D perhaps matching TRBD1 (5 bases). Trimming shortened V by 2 bases and J by 6 bases, and 20 bases separated the two germline ends. Germline loops: CDR1 MDHEN, CDR2 SYDVKM. This CDR3 is built from 17 residues.